A single T cell receptor (beta chain) is shown here with its context. Its antigen is unidentified. The data belong to a study of cytomegalovirus exposure and HLA in healthy donors. Overall study findings and caveats: Across all donors, roughly uniform sequencing depth was an assumption of the presence/absence analyses. Specificity of three CMV-associated chains for CMV antigens was verified in vitro. TCR beta chains numbering more than 150 were designated cytomegalovirus-associated. What TCR beta sequences reportedly achieved was accurate prediction of HLA-A and HLA-B alleles in most subjects.

Germline V lookup: CDR1 SGHDT, CDR2 YYEEEE. The CDR3 runs 15 residues. Trimming cost V 0 bases and J 4 bases; bases outside gene matches: 7. With 60 Vbeta and 13 Jbeta primers, the PCR was carried out. The method was immunoSEQ multiplex PCR; TCRdb's version includes in-frame clones alone and lacks a portion of them. This sample yields under 90,000 clones, of which approximately 71% are seen a single time; 2% to 2.5% belongs to the top ten. The TCR sequence derives from a man aged 35-49 years in good health and CMV-seronegative. Source material: PBMCs. J is TRBJ2-7 and V is TRBV5-6; TRBD1 aligns across 7 bases. Written as DNA, the CDR3 is TGTGCCAGCAGCTTGGTATACAGGGGAGAATACGAGCAGTACTTC. This sequence encodes CASSLVYRGEYEQYF. Looking up the rest from reference TRBV5-6 and TRBJ2-7 gives the full variable domain: DAGVTQSPTHLIKTRGQQVTLRCSPKSGHDTVSWYQQALGQGPQFIFQYYEEEERQRGNFPDRFSGHQFPNYSSELNVNALLLGDSALYLCASSLVYRGEYEQYFGPGTRLTVT.